Sequencing of this T cell receptor (beta chain) was carried out in a study of shared clonotypes between healthy human individuals. Study-wide results and limits: Clonotypes not shared had lower generation probabilities than those common to all four donors.

Trimming took 0 bases from V and 9 from J, leaving 3 bases between them. The CDR3 is made up of 11 amino acids. The germline gives CDR1 SEHNR, CDR2 FQNEAQ (reference sequence). To note about this clone: No antigen is known for it. A much more abundant neighbour one base away suggests this may be a read error. This same CDR3 is encoded by further DNA sequences in the sample.

CD8 memory merged CD45RO+ cells and CCR7-negative CD45RA+ TemRA cells into one population. Clones were read by immunoSEQ multiplex PCR, and TCRdb kept only the in-frame ones, dropping some. This sample has more than 550,000 clones, with about nine tenths found just once. The V and J genes are TRBV7-9 and TRBJ2-1; D is unresolved. The sequence was collected from a man aged 18 to 29 in good health. Some clones in this sample may be carry-over from other donors' samples. What was sequenced was memory CD8+ T cells from PBMCs. Subset given: CD45RO+ cells pooled with CCR7-negative TemRA cells. The CDR3 DNA follows: TGTGCCAGCAGCTTAGCAGGTGAGCAGTTCTTC. Amino acid sequence: CASSLAGEQFF.